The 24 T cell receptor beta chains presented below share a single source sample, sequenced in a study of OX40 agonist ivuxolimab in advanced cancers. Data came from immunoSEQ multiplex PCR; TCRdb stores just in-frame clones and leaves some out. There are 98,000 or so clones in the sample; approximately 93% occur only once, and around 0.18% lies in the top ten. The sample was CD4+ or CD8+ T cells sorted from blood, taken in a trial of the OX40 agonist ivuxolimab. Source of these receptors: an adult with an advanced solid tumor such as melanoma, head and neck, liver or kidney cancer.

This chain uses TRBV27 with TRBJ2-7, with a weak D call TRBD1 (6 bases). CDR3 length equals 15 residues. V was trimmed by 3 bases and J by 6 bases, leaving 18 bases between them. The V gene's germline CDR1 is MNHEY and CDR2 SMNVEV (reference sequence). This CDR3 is CASSFVRQGSGEQYF. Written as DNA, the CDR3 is TGTGCCAGCAGTTTCGTCCGGCAGGGGTCAGGCGAGCAGTACTTC.

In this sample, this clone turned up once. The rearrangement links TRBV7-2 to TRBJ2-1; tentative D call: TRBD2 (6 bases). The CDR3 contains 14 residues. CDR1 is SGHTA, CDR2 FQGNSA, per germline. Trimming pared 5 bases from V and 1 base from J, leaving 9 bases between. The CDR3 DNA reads TGTGCCAGCAGCCCGACTAGTTCCTACAATGAGCAGTTCTTC. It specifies CASSPTSSYNEQFF.

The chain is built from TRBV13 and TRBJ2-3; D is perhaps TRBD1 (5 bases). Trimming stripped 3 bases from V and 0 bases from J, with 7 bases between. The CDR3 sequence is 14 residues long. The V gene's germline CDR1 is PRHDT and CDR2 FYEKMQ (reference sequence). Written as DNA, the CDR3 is TGTGCCAGCAGCTTGTGGACAAGCACAGATACGCAGTATTTT. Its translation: CASSLWTSTDTQYF.

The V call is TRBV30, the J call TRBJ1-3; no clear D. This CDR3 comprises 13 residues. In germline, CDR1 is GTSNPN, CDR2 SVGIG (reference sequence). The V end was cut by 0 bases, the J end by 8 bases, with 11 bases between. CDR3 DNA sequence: TGTGCCTGGAGTGTACACTCCGTAGACACCATATATTTT. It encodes CAWSVHSVDTIYF.

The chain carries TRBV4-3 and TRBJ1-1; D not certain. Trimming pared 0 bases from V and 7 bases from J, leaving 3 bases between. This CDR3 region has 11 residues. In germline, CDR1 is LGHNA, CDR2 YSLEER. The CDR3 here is CASSQEGEAFF. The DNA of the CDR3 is TGCGCCAGCAGCCAAGAGGGTGAAGCTTTCTTT.

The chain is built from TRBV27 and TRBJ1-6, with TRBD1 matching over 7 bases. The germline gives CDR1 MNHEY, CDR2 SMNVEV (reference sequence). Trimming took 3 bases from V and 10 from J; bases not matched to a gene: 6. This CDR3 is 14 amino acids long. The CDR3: CASSFLRGGSPLHF. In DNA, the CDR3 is TGTGCCAGCAGTTTCCTCAGGGGGGGATCACCCCTCCACTTT.

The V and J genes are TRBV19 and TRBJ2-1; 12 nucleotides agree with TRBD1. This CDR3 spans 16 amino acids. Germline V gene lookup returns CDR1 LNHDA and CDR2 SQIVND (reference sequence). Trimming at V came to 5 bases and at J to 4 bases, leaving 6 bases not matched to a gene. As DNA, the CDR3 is TGTGCCAGTAGTTTGGGGACAGGGGGCGCTTACAATGAGCAGTTCTTC. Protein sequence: CASSLGTGGAYNEQFF.

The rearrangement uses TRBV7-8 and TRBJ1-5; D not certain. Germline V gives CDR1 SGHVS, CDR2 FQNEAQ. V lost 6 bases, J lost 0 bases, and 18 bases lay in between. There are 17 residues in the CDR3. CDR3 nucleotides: TGTGCCAGCAGGTACGGCCCGGCAATTAATAGCAATCAGCCCCAGCATTTT. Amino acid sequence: CASRYGPAINSNQPQHF.

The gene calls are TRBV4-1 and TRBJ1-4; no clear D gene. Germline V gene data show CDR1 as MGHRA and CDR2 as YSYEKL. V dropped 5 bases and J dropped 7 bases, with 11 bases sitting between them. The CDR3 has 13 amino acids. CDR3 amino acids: CASSATPGEKLFF. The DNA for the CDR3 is TGCGCCAGCAGCGCCACGCCCGGTGAAAAACTGTTTTTT.

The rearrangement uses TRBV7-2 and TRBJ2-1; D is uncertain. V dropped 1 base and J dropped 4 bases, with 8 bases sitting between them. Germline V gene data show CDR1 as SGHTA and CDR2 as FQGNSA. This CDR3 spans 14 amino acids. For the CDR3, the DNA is TGTGCCAGCAGCTTAGGGGGTCAATACAATGAGCAGTTCTTC. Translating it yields CASSLGGQYNEQFF. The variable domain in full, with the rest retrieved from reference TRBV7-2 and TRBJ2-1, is GAGVSQSPSNKVTEKGKDVELRCDPISGHTALYWYRQSLGQGLEFLIYFQGNSAPDKSGLPSDRFSAERTGGSVSTLTIQRTQQEDSAVYLCASSLGGQYNEQFFGPGTRLTVL.

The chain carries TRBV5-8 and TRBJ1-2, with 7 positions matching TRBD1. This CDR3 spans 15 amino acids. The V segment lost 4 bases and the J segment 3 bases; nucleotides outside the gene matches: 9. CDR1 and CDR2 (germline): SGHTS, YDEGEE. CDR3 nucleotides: TGTGCCAGCAGCGACATACAGGGGAAGGACTATGGCTACACCTTC. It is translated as CASSDIQGKDYGYTF. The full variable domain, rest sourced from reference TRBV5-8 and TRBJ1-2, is EAGVTQSPTHLIKTRGQQATLRCSPISGHTSVYWYQQALGLGLQFLLWYDEGEERNRGNFPPRFSGRQFPNYSSELNVNALELEDSALYLCASSDIQGKDYGYTFGSGTRLTVV.

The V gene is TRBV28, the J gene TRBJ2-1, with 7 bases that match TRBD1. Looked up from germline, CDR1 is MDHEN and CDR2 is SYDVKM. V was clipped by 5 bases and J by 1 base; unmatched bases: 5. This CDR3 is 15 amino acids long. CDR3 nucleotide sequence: TGTGCCAGCAGTGGACCGGGACAGTCCTACAATGAGCAGTTCTTC. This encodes CASSGPGQSYNEQFF.

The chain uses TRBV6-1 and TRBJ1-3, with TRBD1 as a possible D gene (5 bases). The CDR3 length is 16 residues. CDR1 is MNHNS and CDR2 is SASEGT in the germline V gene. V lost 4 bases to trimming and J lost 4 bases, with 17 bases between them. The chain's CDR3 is CASSAPEGTGGNTIYF. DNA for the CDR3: TGTGCCAGCAGTGCACCCGAAGGGACTGGGGGAAACACCATATATTTT.

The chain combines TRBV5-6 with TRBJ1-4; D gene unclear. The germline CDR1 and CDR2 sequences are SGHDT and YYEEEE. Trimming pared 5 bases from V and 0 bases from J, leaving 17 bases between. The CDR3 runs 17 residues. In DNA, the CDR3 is TGTGCCAGCAGTCCGCGTGTAGGGTCTGCAACTAATGAAAAACTGTTTTTT. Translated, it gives CASSPRVGSATNEKLFF.

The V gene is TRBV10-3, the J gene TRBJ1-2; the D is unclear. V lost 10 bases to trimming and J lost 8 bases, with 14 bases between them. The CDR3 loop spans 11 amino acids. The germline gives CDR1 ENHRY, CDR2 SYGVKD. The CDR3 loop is CATAMAVGYTF. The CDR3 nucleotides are TGTGCCACCGCCATGGCGGTGGGCTACACCTTC.

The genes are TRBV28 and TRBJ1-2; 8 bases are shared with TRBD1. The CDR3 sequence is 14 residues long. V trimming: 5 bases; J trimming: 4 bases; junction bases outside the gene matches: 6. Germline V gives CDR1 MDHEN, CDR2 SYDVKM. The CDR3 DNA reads TGTGCCAGCAGTGGACAGGGAGGTTTCTATGGCTACACCTTC. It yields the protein CASSGQGGFYGYTF.

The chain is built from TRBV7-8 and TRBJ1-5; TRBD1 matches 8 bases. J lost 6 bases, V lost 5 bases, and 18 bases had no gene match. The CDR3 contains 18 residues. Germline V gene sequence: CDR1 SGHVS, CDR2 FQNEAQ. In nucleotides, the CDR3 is TGTGCCAGCAGCCGGGGACAGGAAGGGGTGGTAGGTGGTCAGCCCCAGCATTTT. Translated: CASSRGQEGVVGGQPQHF.

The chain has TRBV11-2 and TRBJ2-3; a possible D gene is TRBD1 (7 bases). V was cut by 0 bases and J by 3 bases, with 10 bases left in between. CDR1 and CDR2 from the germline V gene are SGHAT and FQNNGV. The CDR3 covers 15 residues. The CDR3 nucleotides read TGTGCCAGCAGCTTAGAGACAGGGAGGACAGATACGCAGTATTTT. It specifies CASSLETGRTDTQYF.

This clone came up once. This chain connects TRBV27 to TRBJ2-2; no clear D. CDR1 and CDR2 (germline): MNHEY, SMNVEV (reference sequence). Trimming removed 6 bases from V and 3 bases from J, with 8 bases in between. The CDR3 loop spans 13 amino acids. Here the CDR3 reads CASRGWDTGELFF. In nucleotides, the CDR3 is TGTGCCAGCAGGGGCTGGGACACCGGGGAGCTGTTTTTT.

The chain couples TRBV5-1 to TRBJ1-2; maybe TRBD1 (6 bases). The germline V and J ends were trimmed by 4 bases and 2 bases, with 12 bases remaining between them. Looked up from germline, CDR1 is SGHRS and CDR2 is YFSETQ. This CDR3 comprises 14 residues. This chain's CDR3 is CASSVDSPNYGYTF. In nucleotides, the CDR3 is TGCGCCAGCAGCGTGGACAGCCCAAACTATGGCTACACCTTC.

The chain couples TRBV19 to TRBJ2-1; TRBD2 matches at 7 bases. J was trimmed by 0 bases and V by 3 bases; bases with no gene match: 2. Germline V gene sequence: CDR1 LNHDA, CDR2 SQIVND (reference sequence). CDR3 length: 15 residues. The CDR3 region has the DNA TGTGCCAGTAGTATGGGCGGGAGCTCCTACAATGAGCAGTTCTTC. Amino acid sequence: CASSMGGSSYNEQFF.

Written as DNA, the CDR3 is TGTGCCAGCAGCTTAGTCGACGGTGGGTTAAATTCACCCCTCCACTTT. It is translated as CASSLVDGGLNSPLHF. The rearrangement joins TRBV7-2 to TRBJ1-6, with unresolved D. This CDR3 contains 16 residues. The V gene's germline CDR1 is SGHTA and CDR2 FQGNSA. Trimming pared 1 base from V and 7 bases from J, leaving 14 bases between.

The CDR3 nucleotides are TGTGCCAGCAGTGAATGGCAGGGGGGCAGCCGGAATGAAAAACTGTTTTTT. Amino acid sequence: CASSEWQGGSRNEKLFF. The rearrangement links TRBV25-1 to TRBJ1-4; 7 bases align to TRBD1. Germline CDR1 MGHDK, CDR2 SYGVNS. The V segment lost 1 base and the J segment 5 bases; nucleotides outside the gene matches: 10. The CDR3 totals 17 residues.

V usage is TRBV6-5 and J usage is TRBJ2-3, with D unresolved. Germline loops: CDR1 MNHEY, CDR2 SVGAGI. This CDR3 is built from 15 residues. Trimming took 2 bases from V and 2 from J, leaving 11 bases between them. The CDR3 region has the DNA TGTGCCAGCAGTTACCTCAAGGGCAACACAGATACGCAGTATTTT. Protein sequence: CASSYLKGNTDTQYF.